The next 12 T cell receptor beta chains were all read from a single sample in a study of PD-1 blockade in mismatch repair-deficient tumors. Clones were sequenced by immunoSEQ multiplex PCR, and TCRdb holds only the in-frame ones, with some missing. The sample lists over 30,000 clones, 65% to 85% occurring once. The source was PBMCs, collected approximately 6 weeks after starting pembrolizumab. The receptor source for this set is an adult with mismatch repair-deficient cancer.

This clone was counted between two and nine times. V and J are TRBV5-1 and TRBJ2-7; TRBD2 matches at 8 bases. The CDR3 has 15 amino acids. The germline V gene has CDR1 SGHRS and CDR2 YFSETQ. V was pared by 4 bases and J by 3 bases, with 9 bases of the junction left unmatched. CDR3 in DNA: TGCGCCAGCAGCCCCGTGGGTAGCGGGAACTACGAGCAGTACTTC. Encoded protein: CASSPVGSGNYEQYF.

This rearrangement joins TRBV5-8 to TRBJ2-3; maybe TRBD1 (6 bases). V lost 5 bases to trimming and J lost 2 bases, with 12 bases between them. The CDR3 has 14 amino acids. Germline V gives CDR1 SGHTS, CDR2 YDEGEE. This chain's CDR3 is CASRVQGNTDTQYF. DNA for the CDR3: TGTGCCAGCAGAGTACAGGGAAACACAGATACGCAGTATTTT. Supplemented by reference TRBV5-8 and TRBJ2-3, the full variable domain reads EAGVTQSPTHLIKTRGQQATLRCSPISGHTSVYWYQQALGLGLQFLLWYDEGEERNRGNFPPRFSGRQFPNYSSELNVNALELEDSALYLCASRVQGNTDTQYFGPGTRLTVL.

This clone was seen only once. The chain recombines TRBV6-8 with TRBJ2-3; no definite D call. Trimming removed 7 bases at V and 2 bases at J, with 10 bases between. This CDR3 has 13 amino acids. CDR1 is MNHGY and CDR2 is SAAAGT in the germline V gene. The CDR3 here is CASNANFTDTQYF. The CDR3 DNA reads as TGTGCCAGCAACGCTAACTTCACAGATACGCAGTATTTT.

The V gene is TRBV5-1, the J gene TRBJ2-1, with a possible D match to TRBD1 (6 bases). Looked up from germline, CDR1 is SGHRS and CDR2 is YFSETQ. The CDR3 loop spans 15 amino acids. V lost 0 bases and J lost 7, with 14 bases in between. DNA of the CDR3: TGCGCCAGCAGCTTGGATCTGGGGGCTCAGAATGAGCAGTTCTTC. Protein product: CASSLDLGAQNEQFF.

V usage is TRBV6-5 and J usage is TRBJ2-1; TRBD1 is a possible D gene (5 bases). The germline gives CDR1 MNHEY, CDR2 SVGAGI. Trimming took 6 bases from V and 5 from J, leaving 14 bases between them. The CDR3 covers 14 residues. The CDR3 nucleotides read TGTGCCAGCAGCTCCTCAGGGAAAAACAATGAGCAGTTCTTC. Its protein product is CASSSSGKNNEQFF.

This clone was seen more than once but under ten times. CDR3 in amino acids: CASSDAAASYEQYF. As DNA, the CDR3 is TGTGCCAGCAGTGATGCAGCGGCCTCCTACGAGCAGTACTTC. This chain uses TRBV25-1 with TRBJ2-7, with D possibly matching TRBD2 (5 bases). CDR1 and CDR2 (germline): MGHDK, SYGVNS. CDR3 length equals 14 residues. V lost 3 bases and J lost 0, with 9 bases in between.

Notes on this clone: Different DNA sequences within this sample yield the same CDR3. The rearrangement joins TRBV29-1 to TRBJ1-2, with D unclear. Germline V gene data show CDR1 as SQVTM and CDR2 as ANQGSEA. This CDR3 spans 12 amino acids. Between the trimmed V and J ends, which lost 3 bases and 2 bases, there was a span of 7 bases. Here the CDR3 reads CSVDRLNYGYTF. The CDR3 region has the DNA TGCAGCGTTGACAGGCTGAACTATGGCTACACCTTC.

This sequence joins TRBV18 and TRBJ2-7, with a possible D match to TRBD2 (6 bases). The CDR3 runs 15 residues. Germline CDR1 and CDR2: KGHSH and LQKENI. The germline V and J ends were trimmed by 0 bases and 2 bases, with 11 bases remaining between them. CDR3 amino acids: CASSPPPGVTYEQYF. CDR3 sequence (DNA): TGTGCCAGCTCACCACCGCCGGGGGTAACCTACGAGCAGTACTTC.

The CDR3 protein is CASSARGNKNIQYF. In DNA form, the CDR3 reads TGTGCCAGCAGTGCCAGGGGTAACAAAAACATTCAGTACTTC. The gene calls are TRBV2 and TRBJ2-4, with a possible D match to TRBD1 (6 bases). Germline assignment: CDR1 SNHLY and CDR2 FYNNEI. Between the trimmed V and J ends, which lost 4 bases and 3 bases, there was a span of 10 bases. This CDR3 is built from 14 residues. Complete variable domain (other parts from reference TRBV2 and TRBJ2-4): EPEVTQTPSHQVTQMGQEVILRCVPISNHLYFYWYRQILGQKVEFLVSFYNNEISEKSEIFDDQFSVERPDGSNFTLKIRSTKLEDSAMYFCASSARGNKNIQYFGAGTRLSVL.

The chain links TRBV30 to TRBJ1-4; D remains ambiguous. This CDR3 region has 13 residues. Germline-derived CDR1 and CDR2 are GTSNPN and SVGIG (reference sequence). Trimming pared 3 bases from V and 5 bases from J, leaving 10 bases between. CDR3 residues: CAWSGVQNEKLFF. CDR3 bases: TGTGCCTGGAGCGGGGTGCAGAATGAAAAACTGTTTTTT.

Notes on this clone: The germline gene is not matched at one end of the junction; a read error may be the cause. The genes are TRBV27 and TRBJ2-1; 9 bases align to TRBD2. CDR3 length: 14 residues. The V gene's germline CDR1 is MNHEY and CDR2 SMNVEV (reference sequence). In DNA, the CDR3 is TGTGCCAGCGGTTTAGCGGGAGTCGGCAATGAGCAGTTCTTC. It specifies CASGLAGVGNEQFF.

The chain has TRBV5-1 and TRBJ1-4; 8 bases fit TRBD1. Germline V gene sequence: CDR1 SGHRS, CDR2 YFSETQ. Trimming cost V 0 bases and J 6 bases; bases outside gene matches: 4. This CDR3 is 15 amino acids long. The CDR3 spells CASSLVTGGDEKLFF. Written as DNA, the CDR3 is TGCGCCAGCAGCTTGGTTACAGGGGGGGATGAAAAACTGTTTTTT.